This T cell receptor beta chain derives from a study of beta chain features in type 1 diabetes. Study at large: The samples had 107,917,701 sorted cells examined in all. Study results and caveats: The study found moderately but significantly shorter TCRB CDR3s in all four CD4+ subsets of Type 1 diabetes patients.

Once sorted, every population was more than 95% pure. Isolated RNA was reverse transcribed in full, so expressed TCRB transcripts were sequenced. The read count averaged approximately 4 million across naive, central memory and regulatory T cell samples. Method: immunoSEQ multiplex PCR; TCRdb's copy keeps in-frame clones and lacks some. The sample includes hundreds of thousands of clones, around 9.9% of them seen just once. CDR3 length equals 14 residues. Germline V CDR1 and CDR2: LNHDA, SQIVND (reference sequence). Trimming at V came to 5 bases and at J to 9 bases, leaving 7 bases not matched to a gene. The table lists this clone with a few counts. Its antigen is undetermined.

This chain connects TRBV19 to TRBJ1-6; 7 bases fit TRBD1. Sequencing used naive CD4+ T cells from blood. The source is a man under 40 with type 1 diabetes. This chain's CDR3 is CASSQRGHGSPLHF. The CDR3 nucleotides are TGTGCCAGTAGTCAAAGGGGGCACGGTTCACCCCTCCACTTT.